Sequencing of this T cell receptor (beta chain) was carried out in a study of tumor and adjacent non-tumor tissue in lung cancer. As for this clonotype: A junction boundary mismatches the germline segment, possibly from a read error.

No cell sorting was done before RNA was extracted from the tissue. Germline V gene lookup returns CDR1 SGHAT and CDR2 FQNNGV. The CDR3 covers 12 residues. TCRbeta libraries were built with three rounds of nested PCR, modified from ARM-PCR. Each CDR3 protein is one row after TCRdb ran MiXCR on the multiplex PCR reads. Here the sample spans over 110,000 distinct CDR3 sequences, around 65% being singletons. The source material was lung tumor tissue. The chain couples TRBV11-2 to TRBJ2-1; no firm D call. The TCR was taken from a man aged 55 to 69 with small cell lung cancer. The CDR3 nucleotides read TGTACCAGCAGCCTCCCCAACAATGAGCAGTTCTTC. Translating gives CTSSLPNNEQFF.